Listed here is a single TCR beta chain. Its antigen is currently unknown. These data come from a study of graft-versus-host responses after intestinal transplantation. Whole-study findings and limits: GvH clones were found in recipient marrow; some appeared first in ileum or blood.

Some clones are missing from TCRdb's copy, which holds only in-frame ones; the method was immunoSEQ multiplex PCR. The data show 50,000 to 75,000 clones, approximately 90% seen once. The CDR3 spans 14 residues. Germline V gene sequence: CDR1 SGHRS, CDR2 YFSETQ. Deletions cut 0 bases from V and 13 bases from J, with 14 bases between. The TCR sequence derives from a human donor who was the organ donor for an intestinal transplant. The genes are TRBV5-1 and TRBJ1-6, with D unclear. This specimen was unstimulated CD8+ T cells sorted from spleen or lymph node cells, taken before transplant. CDR3 protein: CASSLGSGEPPLHF. The CDR3 nucleotides are TGCGCCAGCAGCTTGGGGAGCGGGGAACCGCCCCTCCACTTT.